The T cell receptor (beta chain) described here comes from a study of blood T cell repertoires in COVID-19. The wider study: Donors in the United States, Italy and Spain gave samples during acute or convalescent COVID-19. Nucleic acid was either cDNA or gDNA, and it came from T cells, B-cell-depleted T cells, or PBMCs.

Sequencing used immunoSEQ multiplex PCR; TCRdb keeps in-frame clones, though not all of them. The sample records almost 85,000 clones, around 82% being singletons. The TCR comes from an elderly man with active or convalescent COVID-19. The sample consisted of peripheral blood.

CDR3 bases: TGCGCCAGCAGCCTGAGGACTAGCGGCGTTGAGCAGTTCTTC. The encoded protein is CASSLRTSGVEQFF. The chain employs TRBV4-1 and TRBJ2-1, with 10 positions matching TRBD2. The CDR3 length is 14 residues. V trimming: 4 bases; J trimming: 9 bases; junction bases outside the gene matches: 6. Looked up from germline, CDR1 is MGHRA and CDR2 is YSYEKL.